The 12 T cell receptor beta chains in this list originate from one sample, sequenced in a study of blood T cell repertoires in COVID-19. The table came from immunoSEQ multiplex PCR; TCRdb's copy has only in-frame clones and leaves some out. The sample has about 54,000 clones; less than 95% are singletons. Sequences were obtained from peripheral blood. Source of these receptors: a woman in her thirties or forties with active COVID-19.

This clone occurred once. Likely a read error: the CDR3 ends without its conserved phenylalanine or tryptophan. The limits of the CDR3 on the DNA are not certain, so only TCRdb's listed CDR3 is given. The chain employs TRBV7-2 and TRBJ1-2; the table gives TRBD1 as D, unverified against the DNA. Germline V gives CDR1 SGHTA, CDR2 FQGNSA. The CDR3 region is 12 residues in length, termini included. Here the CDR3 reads CASSSEQYRVDL.

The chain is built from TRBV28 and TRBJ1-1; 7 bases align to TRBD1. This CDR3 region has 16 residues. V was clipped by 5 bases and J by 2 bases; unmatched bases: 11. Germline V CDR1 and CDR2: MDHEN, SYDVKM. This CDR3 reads CASSTPRTGKNTEAFF. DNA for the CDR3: TGTGCCAGCAGTACTCCGAGGACAGGTAAAAACACTGAAGCTTTCTTT.

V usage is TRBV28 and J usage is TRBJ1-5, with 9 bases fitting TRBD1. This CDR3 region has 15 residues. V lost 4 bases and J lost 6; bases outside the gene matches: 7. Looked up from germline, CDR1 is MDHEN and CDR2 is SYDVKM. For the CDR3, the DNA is TGTGCCAGCAGTTCCGGGACAGGGAGAGGTCAGCCCCAGCATTTT. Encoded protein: CASSSGTGRGQPQHF.

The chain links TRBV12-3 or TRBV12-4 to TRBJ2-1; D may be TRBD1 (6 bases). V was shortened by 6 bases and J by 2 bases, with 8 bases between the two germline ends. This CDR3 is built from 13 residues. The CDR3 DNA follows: TGTGCCAGCAGACGGACAGCCTACAATGAGCAGTTCTTC. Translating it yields CASRRTAYNEQFF.

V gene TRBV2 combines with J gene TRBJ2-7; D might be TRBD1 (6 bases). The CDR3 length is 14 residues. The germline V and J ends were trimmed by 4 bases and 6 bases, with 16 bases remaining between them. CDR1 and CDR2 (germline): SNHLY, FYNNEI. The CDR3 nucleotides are TGTGCCAGCAGTGGCCGGACTGGGGGCCTCGAGCAGTACTTC. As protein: CASSGRTGGLEQYF. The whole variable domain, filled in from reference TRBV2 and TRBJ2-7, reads EPEVTQTPSHQVTQMGQEVILRCVPISNHLYFYWYRQILGQKVEFLVSFYNNEISEKSEIFDDQFSVERPDGSNFTLKIRSTKLEDSAMYFCASSGRTGGLEQYFGPGTRLTVT.

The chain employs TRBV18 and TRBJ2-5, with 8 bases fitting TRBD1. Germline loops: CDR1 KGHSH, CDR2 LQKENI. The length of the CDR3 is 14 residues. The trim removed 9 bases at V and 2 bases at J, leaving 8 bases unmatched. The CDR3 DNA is TGTGCCAGTTCCCGACAGGGGAGGCAAGAGACCCAGTACTTC. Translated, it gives CASSRQGRQETQYF.

CDR3 loop: CASTQTSGYTF. CDR3 bases: TGTGCCAGCACACAAACAAGTGGCTACACCTTC. This rearrangement joins TRBV6-5 to TRBJ1-2; unclear D gene. Trimming took off 7 bases at V and 7 bases at J, with 10 bases between the two ends. CDR3 size: 11 residues. The germline V gene encodes CDR1 MNHEY and CDR2 SVGAGI.

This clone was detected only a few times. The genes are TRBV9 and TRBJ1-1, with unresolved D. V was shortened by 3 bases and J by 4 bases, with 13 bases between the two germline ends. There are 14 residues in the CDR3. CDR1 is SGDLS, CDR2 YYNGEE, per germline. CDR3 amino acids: CASSANGLGTEAFF. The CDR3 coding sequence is TGTGCCAGCAGCGCAAACGGGTTGGGCACTGAAGCTTTCTTT. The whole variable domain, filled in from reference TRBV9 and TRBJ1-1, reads DSGVTQTPKHLITATGQRVTLRCSPRSGDLSVYWYQQSLDQGLQFLIQYYNGEERAKGNILERFSAQQFPDLHSELNLSSLELGDSALYFCASSANGLGTEAFFGQGTRLTVV.

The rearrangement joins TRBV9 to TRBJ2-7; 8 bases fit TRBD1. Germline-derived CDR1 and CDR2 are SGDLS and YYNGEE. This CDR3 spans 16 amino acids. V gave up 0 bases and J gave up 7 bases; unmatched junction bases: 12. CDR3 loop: CASSVGTGGPMGEQYF. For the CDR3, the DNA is TGTGCCAGCAGCGTAGGAACAGGGGGTCCCATGGGGGAGCAGTACTTC.

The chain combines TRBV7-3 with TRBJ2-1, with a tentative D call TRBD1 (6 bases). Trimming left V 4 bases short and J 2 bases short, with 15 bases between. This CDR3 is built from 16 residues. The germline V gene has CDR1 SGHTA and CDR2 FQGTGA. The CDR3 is CASSSSPGVTYNEQFF. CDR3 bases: TGTGCCAGCAGCTCGTCCCCAGGGGTAACCTACAATGAGCAGTTCTTC.

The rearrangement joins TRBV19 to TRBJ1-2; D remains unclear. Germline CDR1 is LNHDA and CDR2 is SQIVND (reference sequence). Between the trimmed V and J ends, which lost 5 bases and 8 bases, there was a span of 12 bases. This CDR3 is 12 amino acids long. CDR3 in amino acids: CASSEVLRGYTF. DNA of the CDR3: TGTGCCAGTAGTGAGGTACTAAGGGGCTACACCTTC.

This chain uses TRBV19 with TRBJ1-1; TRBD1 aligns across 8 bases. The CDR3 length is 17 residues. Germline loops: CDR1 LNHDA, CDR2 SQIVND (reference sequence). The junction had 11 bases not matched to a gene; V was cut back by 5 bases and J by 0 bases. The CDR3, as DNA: TGTGCCAGTAGTCCCCGGGACAGGCCTCCACTGAACACTGAAGCTTTCTTT. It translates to CASSPRDRPPLNTEAFF.